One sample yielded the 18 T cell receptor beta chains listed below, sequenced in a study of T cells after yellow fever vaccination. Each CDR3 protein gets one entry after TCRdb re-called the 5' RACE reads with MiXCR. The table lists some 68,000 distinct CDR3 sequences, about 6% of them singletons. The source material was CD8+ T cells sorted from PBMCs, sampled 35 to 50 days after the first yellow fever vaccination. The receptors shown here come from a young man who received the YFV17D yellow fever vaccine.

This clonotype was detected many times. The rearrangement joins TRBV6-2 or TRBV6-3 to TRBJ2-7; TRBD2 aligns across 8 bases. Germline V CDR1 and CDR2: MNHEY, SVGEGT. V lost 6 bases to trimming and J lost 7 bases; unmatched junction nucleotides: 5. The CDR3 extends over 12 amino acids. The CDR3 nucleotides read TGTGCCAGCAGCTCCGGGACTAGAGAGCAGTACGTC. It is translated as CASSSGTREQYV.

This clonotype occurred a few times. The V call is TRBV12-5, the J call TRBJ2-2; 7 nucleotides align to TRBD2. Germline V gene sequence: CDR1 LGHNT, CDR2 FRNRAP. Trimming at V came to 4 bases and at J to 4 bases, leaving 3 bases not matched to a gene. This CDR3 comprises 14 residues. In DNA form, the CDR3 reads TGTGCTAGTGGTTGGGCTAGCGGCACCGGGGAGCTGTTTTTT. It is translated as CASGWASGTGELFF.

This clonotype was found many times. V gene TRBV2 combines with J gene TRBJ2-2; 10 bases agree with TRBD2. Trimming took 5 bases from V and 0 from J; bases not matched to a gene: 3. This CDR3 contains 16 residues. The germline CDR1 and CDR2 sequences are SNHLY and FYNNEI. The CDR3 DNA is TGTGCCAGCAGTTACACTAGCGGGGCGAACACCGGGGAGCTGTTTTTT. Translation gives CASSYTSGANTGELFF.

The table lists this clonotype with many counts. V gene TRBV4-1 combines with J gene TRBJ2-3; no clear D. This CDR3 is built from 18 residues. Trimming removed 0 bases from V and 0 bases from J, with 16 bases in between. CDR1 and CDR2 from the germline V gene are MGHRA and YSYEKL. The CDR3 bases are TGCGCCAGCAGCCAAGATCGTTGGAAGGGCAGCAGCACAGATACGCAGTATTTT. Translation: CASSQDRWKGSSTDTQYF.

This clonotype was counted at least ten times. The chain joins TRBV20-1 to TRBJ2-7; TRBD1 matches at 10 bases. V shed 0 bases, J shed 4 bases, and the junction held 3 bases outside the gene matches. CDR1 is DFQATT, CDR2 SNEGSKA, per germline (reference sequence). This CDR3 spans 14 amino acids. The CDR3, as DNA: TGCAGTGCTAGAGAAGACAGGGGGCCTTACGAGCAGTACTTC. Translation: CSAREDRGPYEQYF.

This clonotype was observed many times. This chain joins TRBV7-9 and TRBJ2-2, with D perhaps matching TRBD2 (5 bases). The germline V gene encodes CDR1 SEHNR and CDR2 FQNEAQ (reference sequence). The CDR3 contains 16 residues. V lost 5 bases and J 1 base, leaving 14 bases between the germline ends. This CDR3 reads CASSSGGGWNTGELFF. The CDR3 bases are TGTGCCAGCAGCAGCGGCGGAGGATGGAACACCGGGGAGCTGTTTTTT.

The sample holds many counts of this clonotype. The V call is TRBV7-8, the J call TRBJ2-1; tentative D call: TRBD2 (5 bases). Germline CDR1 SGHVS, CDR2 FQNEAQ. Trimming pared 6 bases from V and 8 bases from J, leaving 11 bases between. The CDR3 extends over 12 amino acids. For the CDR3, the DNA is TGTGCCAGCAGTACCTGGCGGGATGAGCAGTTCTTC. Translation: CASSTWRDEQFF.

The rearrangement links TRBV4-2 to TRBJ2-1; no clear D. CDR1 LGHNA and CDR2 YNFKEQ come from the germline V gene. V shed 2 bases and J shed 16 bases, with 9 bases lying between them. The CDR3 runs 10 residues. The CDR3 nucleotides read TGTGCCAGCAGCCAAAGAGAAAAATTCTTC. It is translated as CASSQREKFF.

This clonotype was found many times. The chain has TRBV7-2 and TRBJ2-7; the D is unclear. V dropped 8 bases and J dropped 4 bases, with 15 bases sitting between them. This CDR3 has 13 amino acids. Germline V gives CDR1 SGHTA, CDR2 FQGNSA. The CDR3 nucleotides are TGTGCCAGCGCCCCCGACCCACAGTACGAGCAGTACGTC. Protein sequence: CASAPDPQYEQYV.

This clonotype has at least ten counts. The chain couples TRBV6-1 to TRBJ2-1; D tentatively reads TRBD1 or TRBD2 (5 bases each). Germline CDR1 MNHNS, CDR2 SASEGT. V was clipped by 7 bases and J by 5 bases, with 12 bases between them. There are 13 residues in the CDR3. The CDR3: CASTYGAHNEQFF. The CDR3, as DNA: TGTGCCAGCACCTACGGGGCCCACAATGAGCAGTTCTTC.

The CDR3 sequence is CASSRNPRGHLSGNTIYF. CDR3 coding DNA: TGTGCCAGCAGCAGAAATCCCCGGGGGCACCTCTCTGGAAACACCATATATTTT. The chain has TRBV11-2 and TRBJ1-3; possibly TRBD1 for D (6 bases). Germline V gene sequence: CDR1 SGHAT, CDR2 FQNNGV. The CDR3 loop spans 18 amino acids. Deletions cut 5 bases from V and 0 bases from J, with 20 bases between.

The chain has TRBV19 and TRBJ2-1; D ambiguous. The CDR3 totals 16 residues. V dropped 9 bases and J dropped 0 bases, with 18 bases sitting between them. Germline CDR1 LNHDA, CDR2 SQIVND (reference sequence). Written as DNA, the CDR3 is TGTGCCAGCCAAACCTCTCGAGGCACCTCCTACAATGAGCAGTTCTTC. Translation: CASQTSRGTSYNEQFF.

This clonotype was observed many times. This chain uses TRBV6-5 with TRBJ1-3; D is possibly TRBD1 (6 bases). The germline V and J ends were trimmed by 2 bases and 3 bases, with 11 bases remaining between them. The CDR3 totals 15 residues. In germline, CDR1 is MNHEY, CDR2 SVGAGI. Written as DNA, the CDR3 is TGTGCCAGCAGTTACCAGGGGTATAGTGGAAACACCATATATTTT. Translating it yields CASSYQGYSGNTIYF.

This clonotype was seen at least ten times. The CDR3 nucleotides read TGTGCCAGCAGCGCAGGGACTAGCGCTACCGGGGAGCTGTTTTTT. Protein product: CASSAGTSATGELFF. The chain is built from TRBV7-3 and TRBJ2-2; TRBD2 matches 10 bases. The CDR3 length is 15 residues. The germline gives CDR1 SGHTA, CDR2 FQGTGA. Trimming cost V 5 bases and J 5 bases; bases outside gene matches: 5.

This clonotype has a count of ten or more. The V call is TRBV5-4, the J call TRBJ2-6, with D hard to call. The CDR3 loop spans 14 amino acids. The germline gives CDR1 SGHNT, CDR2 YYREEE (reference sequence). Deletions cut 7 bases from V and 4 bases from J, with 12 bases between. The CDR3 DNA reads TGTGCCAGCCTATTTGGGCCAGGGGCCAACGTCCTGACTTTC. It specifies CASLFGPGANVLTF.

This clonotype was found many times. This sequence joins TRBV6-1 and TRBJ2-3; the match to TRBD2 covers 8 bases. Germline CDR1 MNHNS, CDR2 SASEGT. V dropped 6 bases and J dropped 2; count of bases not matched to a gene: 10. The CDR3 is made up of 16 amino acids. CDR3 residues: CASRIEASGFTDTQYF. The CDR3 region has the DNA TGTGCCAGCAGGATCGAGGCTAGCGGGTTCACAGATACGCAGTATTTT.

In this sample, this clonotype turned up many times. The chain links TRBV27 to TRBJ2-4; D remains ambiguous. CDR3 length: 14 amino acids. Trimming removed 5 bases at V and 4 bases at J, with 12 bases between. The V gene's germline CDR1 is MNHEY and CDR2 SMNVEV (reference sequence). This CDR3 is CASSPWPFKNIQYF. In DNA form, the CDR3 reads TGTGCCAGCAGTCCTTGGCCTTTTAAAAACATTCAGTACTTC.

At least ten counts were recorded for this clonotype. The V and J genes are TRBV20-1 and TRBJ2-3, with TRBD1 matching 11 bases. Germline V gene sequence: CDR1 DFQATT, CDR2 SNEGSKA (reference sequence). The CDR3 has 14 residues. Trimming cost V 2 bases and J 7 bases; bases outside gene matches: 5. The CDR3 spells CSARWDRGLNTQYF. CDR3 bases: TGCAGTGCTAGATGGGACAGGGGGTTAAATACGCAGTATTTT.